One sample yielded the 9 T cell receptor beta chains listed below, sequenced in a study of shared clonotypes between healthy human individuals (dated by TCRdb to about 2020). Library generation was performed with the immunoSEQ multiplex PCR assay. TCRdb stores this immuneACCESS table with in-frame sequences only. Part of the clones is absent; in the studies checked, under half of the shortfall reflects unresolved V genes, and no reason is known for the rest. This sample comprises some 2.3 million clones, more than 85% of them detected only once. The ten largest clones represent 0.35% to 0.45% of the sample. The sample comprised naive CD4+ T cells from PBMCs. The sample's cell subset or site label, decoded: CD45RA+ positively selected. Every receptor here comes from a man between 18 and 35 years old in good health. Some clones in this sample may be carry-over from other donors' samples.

The CDR3 spells CASTRGGRGTDTQYF. The CDR3 bases are TGCGCCAGCACCCGGGGGGGGCGAGGCACAGATACGCAGTATTTT. The chain combines TRBV5-1 with TRBJ2-3; 8 bases fit TRBD2. CDR1 and CDR2 (germline): SGHRS, YFSETQ. V gave up 6 bases and J gave up 1 base; unmatched junction bases: 7. This CDR3 spans 15 amino acids.

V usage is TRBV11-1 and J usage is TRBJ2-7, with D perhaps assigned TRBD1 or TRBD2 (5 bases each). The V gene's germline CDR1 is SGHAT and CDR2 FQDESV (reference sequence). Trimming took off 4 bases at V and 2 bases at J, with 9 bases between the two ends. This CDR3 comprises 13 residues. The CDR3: CASSWDPTYEQYF. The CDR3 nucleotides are TGTGCCAGCAGCTGGGACCCGACCTACGAGCAGTACTTC. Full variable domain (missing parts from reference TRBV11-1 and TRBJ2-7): EAEVAQSPRYKITEKSQAVAFWCDPISGHATLYWYRQILGQGPELLVQFQDESVVDDSQLPKDRFSAERLKGVDSTLKIQPAELGDSAMYLCASSWDPTYEQYFGPGTRLTVT.

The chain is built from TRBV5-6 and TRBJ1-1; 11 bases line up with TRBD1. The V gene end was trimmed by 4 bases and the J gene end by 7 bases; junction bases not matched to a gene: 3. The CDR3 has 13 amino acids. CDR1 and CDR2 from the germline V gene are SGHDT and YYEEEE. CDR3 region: CASSRGQGGEAFF. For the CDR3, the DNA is TGTGCCAGCAGCCGGGGACAGGGGGGTGAAGCTTTCTTT. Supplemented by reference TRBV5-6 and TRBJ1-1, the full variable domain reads DAGVTQSPTHLIKTRGQQVTLRCSPKSGHDTVSWYQQALGQGPQFIFQYYEEEERQRGNFPDRFSGHQFPNYSSELNVNALLLGDSALYLCASSRGQGGEAFFGQGTRLTVV.

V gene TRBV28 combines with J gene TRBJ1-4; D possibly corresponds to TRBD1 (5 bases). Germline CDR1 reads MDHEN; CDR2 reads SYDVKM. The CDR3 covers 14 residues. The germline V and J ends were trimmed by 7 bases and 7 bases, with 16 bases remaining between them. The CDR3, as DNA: TGTGCCAGCACCCCGGCGGGGGAGGTTGAAAAACTGTTTTTT. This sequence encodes CASTPAGEVEKLFF.

DNA of the CDR3: TGTGCCAGCAGTACTCAGGGGGCCCACACTGAAGCTTTCTTT. It yields the protein CASSTQGAHTEAFF. The chain combines TRBV28 with TRBJ1-1; TRBD1 matches 8 bases. CDR3 length: 14 amino acids. The V gene end was trimmed by 5 bases and the J gene end by 3 bases; junction bases not matched to a gene: 5. From germline, CDR1 is MDHEN and CDR2 SYDVKM.

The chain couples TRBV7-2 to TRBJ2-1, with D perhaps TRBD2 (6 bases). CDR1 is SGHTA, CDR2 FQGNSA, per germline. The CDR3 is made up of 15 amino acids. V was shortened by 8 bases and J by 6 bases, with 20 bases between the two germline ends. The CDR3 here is CASARGPPGSNEQFF. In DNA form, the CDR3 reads TGTGCCAGCGCGCGAGGGCCGCCCGGGAGCAATGAGCAGTTCTTC. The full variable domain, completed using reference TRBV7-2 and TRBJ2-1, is GAGVSQSPSNKVTEKGKDVELRCDPISGHTALYWYRQSLGQGLEFLIYFQGNSAPDKSGLPSDRFSAERTGGSVSTLTIQRTQQEDSAVYLCASARGPPGSNEQFFGPGTRLTVL.

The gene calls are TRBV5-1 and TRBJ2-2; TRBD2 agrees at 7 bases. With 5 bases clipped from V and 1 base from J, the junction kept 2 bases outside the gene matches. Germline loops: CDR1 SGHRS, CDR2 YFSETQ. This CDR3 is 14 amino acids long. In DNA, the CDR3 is TGCGCCAGCAGGGGCGGGAGGAACACCGGGGAGCTGTTTTTT. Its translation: CASRGGRNTGELFF.

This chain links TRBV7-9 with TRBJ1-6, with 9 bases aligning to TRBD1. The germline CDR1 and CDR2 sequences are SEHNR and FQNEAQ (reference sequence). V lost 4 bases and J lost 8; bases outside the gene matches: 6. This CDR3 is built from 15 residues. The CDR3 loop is CASSSGTGSYSPLHF. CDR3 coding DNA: TGTGCCAGCAGCTCGGGGACAGGGTCTTATTCACCCCTCCACTTT.

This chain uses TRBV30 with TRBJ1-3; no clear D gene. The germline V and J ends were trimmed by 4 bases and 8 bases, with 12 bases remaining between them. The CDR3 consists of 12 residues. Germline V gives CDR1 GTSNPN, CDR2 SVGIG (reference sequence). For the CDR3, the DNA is TGTGCCTGGACGGACGGCGCGGACACCATATATTTT. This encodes CAWTDGADTIYF.